This TCR beta chain was captured in a study of shared clonotypes between healthy human individuals. Overall study results and limits: A limitation of the genetic and exposure-history diversity represented arose from few donors. Naive CD4 clonotype sharing across a few donors was approximately 5.2%.

This CDR3 spans 14 amino acids. Germline CDR1 reads SGHRS; CDR2 reads YFSETQ. V gave up 4 bases and J gave up 2 bases; unmatched junction bases: 3. Worth noting for this clone: Antigen: not known. Distinct nucleotide sequences in the sample also encode this CDR3.

Deep level was the assay's run setting. Authors' data handling: ImmunoSEQ only sent back junction sequences with no quality scores, so filtering was done differently. TCRdb keeps only in-frame clones here, not all; method: immunoSEQ multiplex PCR. D and trimming come from the DNA, and the V and J calls and clone size come from that table. This table holds approximately 1.1 million clones, 75% to 80% found once. The sequenced sample was memory CD4+ T cells from PBMCs. Subset meaning: CD45RA-negative fraction. J is TRBJ1-1 and V is TRBV5-1; 9 bases align to TRBD1. This TCR was sampled from a young man in good health. Some clones in this sample may be carry-over from other donors' samples. For the CDR3, the DNA is TGCGCCAGCAGCCCGGGACAGGGTAACACTGAAGCTTTCTTT. Protein product: CASSPGQGNTEAFF. Supplemented by reference TRBV5-1 and TRBJ1-1, the full variable domain reads KAGVTQTPRYLIKTRGQQVTLSCSPISGHRSVSWYQQTPGQGLQFLFEYFSETQRNKGNFPGRFSGRQFSNSRSEMNVSTLELGDSALYLCASSPGQGNTEAFFGQGTRLTVV.